This T cell receptor beta chain was sequenced during a study of cytomegalovirus exposure and HLA in healthy donors. At the time of sampling, donors were nominally healthy, though unrecorded immune exposures were likely. Study results and caveats: Accurate predictions that matched the HLA-A and HLA-B alleles of most subjects were reportedly made from TCR beta sequences. Several of the most significant clusters appeared, in a later analysis, to be linked to common viral pathogens.

The CDR3 length is 16 residues. Germline CDR1 and CDR2: SGHTA and FQGNSA. Trimming shortened V by 5 bases and J by 4 bases, and 18 bases separated the two germline ends. This clone has a single count. Its antigen is unknown. In the PCR, 60 Vbeta and 13 Jbeta primers were used. Clones were read by immunoSEQ multiplex PCR, and TCRdb kept only the in-frame ones, dropping some. This repertoire shows some 200,000 clones, around 73% found once; its top ten account for just under 3%. The V and J genes are TRBV7-2 and TRBJ1-3; D might be TRBD1 (6 bases). This clonotype originated in a woman younger than 45 in good health and CMV-seronegative. Sequenced sample: PBMCs. The CDR3, as DNA: TGTGCCAGCAGCCCCCAAGGTGGGGGCCCAGGAAACACCATATATTTT. This codes for CASSPQGGGPGNTIYF.